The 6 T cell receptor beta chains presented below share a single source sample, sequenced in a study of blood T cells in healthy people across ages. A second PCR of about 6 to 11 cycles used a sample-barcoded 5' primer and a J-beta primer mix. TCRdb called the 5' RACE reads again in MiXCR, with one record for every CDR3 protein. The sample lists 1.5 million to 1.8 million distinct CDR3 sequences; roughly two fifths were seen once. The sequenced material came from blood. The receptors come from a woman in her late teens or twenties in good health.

This chain's CDR3 is CASSPLQTGESGELFF. CDR3 nucleotides: TGTGCCAGCTCACCACTGCAGACAGGGGAATCCGGGGAGCTGTTTTTT. The chain has TRBV18 and TRBJ2-2; TRBD1 aligns across 8 bases. This CDR3 spans 16 amino acids. V shed 1 base, J shed 6 bases, and the junction held 7 bases outside the gene matches. CDR1 is KGHSH and CDR2 is LQKENI in the germline V gene.

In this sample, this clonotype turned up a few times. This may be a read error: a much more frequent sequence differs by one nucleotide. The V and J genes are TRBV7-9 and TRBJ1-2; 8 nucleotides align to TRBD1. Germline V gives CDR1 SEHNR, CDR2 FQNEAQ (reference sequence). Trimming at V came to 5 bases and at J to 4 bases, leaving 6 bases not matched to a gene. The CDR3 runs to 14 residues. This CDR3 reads CASSPRTGIYGYTF. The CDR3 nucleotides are TGTGCCAGCAGCCCCCGGACAGGGATCTATGGCTACACCTTC.

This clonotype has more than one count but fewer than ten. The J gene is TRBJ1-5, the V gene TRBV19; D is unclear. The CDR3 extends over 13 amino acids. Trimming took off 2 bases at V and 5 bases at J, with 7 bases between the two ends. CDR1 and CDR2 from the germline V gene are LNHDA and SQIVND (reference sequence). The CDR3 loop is CASSITVYQPQHF. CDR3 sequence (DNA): TGTGCCAGTAGTATAACCGTCTATCAGCCCCAGCATTTT. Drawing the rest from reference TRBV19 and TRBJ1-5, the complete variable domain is DGGITQSPKYLFRKEGQNVTLSCEQNLNHDAMYWYRQDPGQGLRLIYYSQIVNDFQKGDIAEGYSVSREKKESFPLTVTSAQKNPTAFYLCASSITVYQPQHFGDGTRLSIL.

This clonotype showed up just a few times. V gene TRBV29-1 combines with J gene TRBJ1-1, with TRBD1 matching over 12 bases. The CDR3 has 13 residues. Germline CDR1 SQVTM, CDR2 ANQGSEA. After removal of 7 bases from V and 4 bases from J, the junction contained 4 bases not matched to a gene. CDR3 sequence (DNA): TGCAGCGAACGGGACAGGGGGCTCACTGAAGCTTTCTTT. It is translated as CSERDRGLTEAFF.

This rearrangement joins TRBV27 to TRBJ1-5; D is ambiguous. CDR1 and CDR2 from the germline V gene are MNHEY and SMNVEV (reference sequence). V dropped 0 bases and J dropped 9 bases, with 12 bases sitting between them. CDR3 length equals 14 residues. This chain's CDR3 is CASSLSEVGMPQHF. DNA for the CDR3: TGTGCCAGCAGTTTATCCGAAGTCGGAATGCCCCAGCATTTT.

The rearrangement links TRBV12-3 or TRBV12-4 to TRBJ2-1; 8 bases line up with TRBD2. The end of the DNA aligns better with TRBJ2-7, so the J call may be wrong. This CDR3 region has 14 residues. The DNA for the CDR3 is TGTGCCAGCAGGGGACTAGACAGGTACAATGAGCAGTACTTC. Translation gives CASRGLDRYNEQYF.